What follows are 29 T cell receptor beta chains derived from one specimen sequenced in a study of identifying expanded T cells in peripheral blood. Sequencing used immunoSEQ multiplex PCR; TCRdb keeps in-frame clones, though not all of them. The sample records about 91,000 clones, more than 70% being singletons. Specimen: blood. These receptors came from a person aged 18-70 years in good health.

The chain is built from TRBV6-4 and TRBJ1-1; 8 nucleotides line up with TRBD1. V lost 6 bases and J lost 7; bases outside the gene matches: 7. Germline V gene lookup returns CDR1 MRHNA and CDR2 SNTAGT. This CDR3 region has 13 residues. The CDR3 region has the DNA TGTGCCAGCAGCAGGGGGACAGGTCATGAAGCTTTCTTT. Amino acid sequence: CASSRGTGHEAFF.

CDR3 residues: CASRERTALLEGYTF. The CDR3 bases are TGCGCCAGCAGGGAAAGGACAGCTCTTCTGGAGGGCTACACCTTC. The chain joins TRBV4-1 to TRBJ1-2; a weak D match, TRBD1 (6 bases). Trimming took off 6 bases at V and 8 bases at J, with 22 bases between the two ends. The CDR3 length is 15 residues. Per the germline V gene, CDR1 is MGHRA and CDR2 is YSYEKL.

The chain has TRBV28 and TRBJ2-1; 10 bases fit TRBD2. V shed 1 base, J shed 9 bases, and the junction held 6 bases outside the gene matches. The germline V gene has CDR1 MDHEN and CDR2 SYDVKM. CDR3 length equals 15 residues. CDR3 amino acids: CASSLSLAGVGEQFF. The CDR3 DNA is TGTGCCAGCAGTTTATCCCTAGCGGGGGTAGGTGAGCAGTTCTTC.

V is TRBV6-4 and J is TRBJ2-3, with D possibly being TRBD2 (7 bases). This CDR3 comprises 16 residues. V gave up 2 bases and J gave up 6 bases, with 18 bases separating them. The germline V gene has CDR1 MRHNA and CDR2 SNTAGT. The CDR3 nucleotides are TGTGCCAGCAGTGACACAGGTGGGGGGGCATCGGATACGCAGTATTTT. It translates to CASSDTGGGASDTQYF.

The CDR3 here is CASSRTSGRARGEQYF. CDR3 bases: TGTGCCAGCAGCAGGACTAGCGGGAGAGCGAGGGGCGAGCAGTACTTC. The V and J genes are TRBV9 and TRBJ2-7, with 13 nucleotides matching TRBD2. Losses at the gene ends were 4 bases for V and 6 bases for J; bases not matched to a gene: 10. This CDR3 has 16 residues. Germline CDR1 is SGDLS and CDR2 is YYNGEE. The variable domain in full, with the rest retrieved from reference TRBV9 and TRBJ2-7, is DSGVTQTPKHLITATGQRVTLRCSPRSGDLSVYWYQQSLDQGLQFLIQYYNGEERAKGNILERFSAQQFPDLHSELNLSSLELGDSALYFCASSRTSGRARGEQYFGPGTRLTVT.

The chain is built from TRBV9 and TRBJ2-7; D tentatively fits TRBD1 or TRBD2 (6 bases each). The V end was cut by 0 bases, the J end by 4 bases, with 17 bases between. Germline V lookup: CDR1 SGDLS, CDR2 YYNGEE. This CDR3 contains 16 residues. CDR3 sequence: CASSVEGGRGLYEQYF. DNA of the CDR3: TGTGCCAGCAGCGTAGAAGGCGGCAGGGGACTTTACGAGCAGTACTTC.

V gene TRBV28 combines with J gene TRBJ2-1; D gene uncertain. CDR1 and CDR2 (germline): MDHEN, SYDVKM. This CDR3 is 13 amino acids long. Between the trimmed V and J ends, which lost 2 bases and 10 bases, there was a span of 12 bases. The CDR3 reads CASSLRSSSEQFF. The CDR3 nucleotides read TGTGCCAGCAGTTTACGGTCCTCAAGCGAGCAGTTCTTC.

The chain is built from TRBV30 and TRBJ1-2, with D perhaps TRBD1 (5 bases). V was cut by 5 bases and J by 7 bases, with 17 bases left in between. The CDR3 contains 13 residues. Germline-derived CDR1 and CDR2 are GTSNPN and SVGIG (reference sequence). CDR3 protein: CAWVASGSGGYTF. The CDR3 coding sequence is TGTGCCTGGGTCGCCTCAGGGTCGGGTGGCTACACCTTC.

V usage is TRBV18 and J usage is TRBJ2-5; either TRBD1 or TRBD2 may fit D (5 bases each). Trimming took off 3 bases at V and 1 base at J, with 15 bases between the two ends. The CDR3 sequence is 16 residues long. In germline, CDR1 is KGHSH, CDR2 LQKENI. CDR3 sequence (DNA): TGTGCCAGCTCACCGCCGGGGCAGCCGTTCCAAGAGACCCAGTACTTC. It yields the protein CASSPPGQPFQETQYF.

The chain links TRBV2 to TRBJ1-4; D gene ambiguous. Germline CDR1 SNHLY, CDR2 FYNNEI. V was clipped by 4 bases and J by 7 bases, with 10 bases between them. CDR3 length: 13 residues. In DNA form, the CDR3 reads TGTGCCAGCAGTGGTTTAAAGGGTGAAAAACTGTTTTTT. Translated, it gives CASSGLKGEKLFF.

This sequence joins TRBV7-6 and TRBJ1-3; D is unresolved. Germline CDR1 SGHVS, CDR2 FNYEAQ. CDR3 length equals 15 residues. V lost 1 base and J 1 base, leaving 8 bases between the germline ends. CDR3 bases: TGTGCCAGCAGCTTAGGCCGACGATCTGGAAACACCATATATTTT. Translating it yields CASSLGRRSGNTIYF.

The chain is built from TRBV5-1 and TRBJ1-1; 8 nucleotides align to TRBD1. Per the germline V gene, CDR1 is SGHRS and CDR2 is YFSETQ. V gave up 0 bases and J gave up 5 bases; unmatched junction bases: 6. This CDR3 region has 15 residues. The DNA for the CDR3 is TGCGCCAGCAGCTTGGGACAGGGGATGGGTACTGAAGCTTTCTTT. Protein: CASSLGQGMGTEAFF.

The CDR3 coding sequence is TGTGCCAGCTGCCGGGACTCAAGCTCCTACGAGCAGTACTTC. Its translation is CASCRDSSSYEQYF. The chain employs TRBV21-1 and TRBJ2-7; the DNA was not compared with TRBD2, the D call given in the table. TRBV21-1 is recorded as a pseudogene. The CDR3 contains 14 residues.

The CDR3 is CASTTGRDQPQHF. The CDR3 region has the DNA TGTGCCAGCACCACTGGCCGGGACCAGCCCCAGCATTTT. The chain has TRBV6-1 and TRBJ1-5; D may be TRBD1 (5 bases). The germline V gene has CDR1 MNHNS and CDR2 SASEGT. The ends were cut back, 7 bases at V and 7 bases at J, with 14 bases in the middle. The CDR3 length is 13 residues.

V gene TRBV5-1 combines with J gene TRBJ2-1, with 10 nucleotides matching TRBD2. V shed 3 bases, J shed 8 bases, and the junction held 11 bases outside the gene matches. Germline V gene lookup returns CDR1 SGHRS and CDR2 YFSETQ. The CDR3 spans 16 residues. The CDR3 sequence: CASSSLAGGPADEQFF. CDR3 in DNA: TGCGCCAGCAGCTCATTAGCGGGAGGCCCCGCTGATGAGCAGTTCTTC.

The rearrangement joins TRBV6-4 to TRBJ2-5; D ambiguous. The ends were cut back, 4 bases at V and 1 base at J, with 10 bases in the middle. In germline, CDR1 is MRHNA, CDR2 SNTAGT. The CDR3 has 14 residues. CDR3 DNA: TGTGCCAGCAGTGGGAAGATGGGCCAAGAGACCCAGTACTTC. Its translation is CASSGKMGQETQYF.

CDR3 bases: TGTGCCAGCAGCGTAAAGGGGGCGTCCTACAATGAGCAGTTCTTC. Translated, it gives CASSVKGASYNEQFF. The chain uses TRBV9 and TRBJ2-1, with 7 bases lining up with TRBD1. J was trimmed by 1 base and V by 1 base; bases with no gene match: 2. The germline V gene encodes CDR1 SGDLS and CDR2 YYNGEE. The CDR3 is 15 amino acids.

With regard to this clone: One junction end disagrees with the germline gene, perhaps due to a read error. The chain employs TRBV5-4 and TRBJ2-5; tentative D call: TRBD2 (6 bases). This CDR3 has 13 amino acids. Germline V gene sequence: CDR1 SGHNT, CDR2 YYREEE (reference sequence). The DNA of the CDR3 is TGTGCCAGCAGTTTGGAGGGGAAAGAGACCCAGTACTTC. Translated, it gives CASSLEGKETQYF.

The V call is TRBV10-2, the J call TRBJ1-3; 11 bases fit TRBD1. The germline V gene encodes CDR1 WSHSY and CDR2 SAAADI. V shed 2 bases, J shed 5 bases, and the junction held 5 bases outside the gene matches. CDR3 length: 16 residues. The CDR3 reads CASSEPRDRGRNTIYF. As DNA, the CDR3 is TGCGCCAGCAGTGAGCCCCGGGACAGGGGGAGAAACACCATATATTTT.

This chain links TRBV6-1 with TRBJ2-3, with D perhaps TRBD1 or TRBD2 (5 bases each). The CDR3 covers 15 residues. V gave up 8 bases and J gave up 4 bases, with 19 bases separating them. Germline-derived CDR1 and CDR2 are MNHNS and SASEGT. CDR3 amino acids: CASPPGHTQPDTQYF. CDR3 nucleotides: TGTGCCAGCCCCCCGGGGCACACGCAGCCAGATACGCAGTATTTT.

V and J are TRBV4-1 and TRBJ2-7; the D gene is possibly TRBD2 (6 bases). The CDR3 is 19 amino acids. V lost 0 bases and J lost 3, with 24 bases in between. CDR1 is MGHRA, CDR2 YSYEKL, per germline. The CDR3: CASSQEFSGGGAPSYEQYF. CDR3 DNA: TGCGCCAGCAGCCAAGAGTTTTCCGGGGGAGGCGCGCCGAGCTACGAGCAGTACTTC.

The chain employs TRBV7-3 and TRBJ2-1; 7 bases line up with TRBD2. Germline-derived CDR1 and CDR2 are SGHTA and FQGTGA. Trimming at V came to 4 bases and at J to 4 bases, leaving 10 bases not matched to a gene. The CDR3 runs to 16 residues. This CDR3 reads CASSSLGEGSYNEQFF. CDR3 sequence (DNA): TGTGCCAGCAGCTCCCTGGGGGAGGGATCGTACAATGAGCAGTTCTTC.

The gene calls are TRBV5-4 and TRBJ1-5, with no clear D. The V gene's germline CDR1 is SGHNT and CDR2 YYREEE (reference sequence). The CDR3 has 17 residues. Trimming took off 4 bases at V and 1 base at J, with 18 bases between the two ends. CDR3 in amino acids: CASSHPTRGSSNQPQHF. In DNA, the CDR3 is TGTGCCAGCAGCCACCCTACTCGAGGCTCCAGCAATCAGCCCCAGCATTTT.

The rearrangement uses TRBV7-9 and TRBJ1-5, with D unresolved. CDR1 is SEHNR and CDR2 is FQNEAQ in the germline V gene (reference sequence). The ends were cut back, 5 bases at V and 5 bases at J, with 7 bases in the middle. The CDR3 has 12 amino acids. The CDR3 DNA sequence: TGTGCCAGCAGCCGAGACGATCAGCCCCAGCATTTT. Translated, it gives CASSRDDQPQHF. Together with reference TRBV7-9 and TRBJ1-5, the CDR3 gives the full variable domain: DTGVSQNPRHKITKRGQNVTFRCDPISEHNRLYWYRQTLGQGPEFLTYFQNEAQLEKSRLLSDRFSAERPKGSFSTLEIQRTEQGDSAMYLCASSRDDQPQHFGDGTRLSIL.

V is TRBV7-2 and J is TRBJ2-4; unclear D gene. CDR1 SGHTA and CDR2 FQGNSA come from the germline V gene. Trimming took 5 bases from V and 6 from J, leaving 8 bases between them. CDR3 length: 12 residues. The CDR3 loop reads CASSPGPNIQYF. DNA of the CDR3: TGTGCCAGCAGCCCAGGCCCAAACATTCAGTACTTC. Filled out from reference TRBV7-2 and TRBJ2-4, the complete variable domain reads GAGVSQSPSNKVTEKGKDVELRCDPISGHTALYWYRQSLGQGLEFLIYFQGNSAPDKSGLPSDRFSAERTGGSVSTLTIQRTQQEDSAVYLCASSPGPNIQYFGAGTRLSVL.

The chain joins TRBV7-9 to TRBJ2-3; D remains ambiguous. Trimming took off 5 bases at V and 6 bases at J, with 3 bases between the two ends. This CDR3 region has 10 residues. The germline gives CDR1 SEHNR, CDR2 FQNEAQ (reference sequence). CDR3 sequence reads: CASSVDTQYF. As DNA, the CDR3 is TGTGCCAGCAGCGTTGATACGCAGTATTTT.

The chain joins TRBV18 to TRBJ1-3, with 11 bases aligning to TRBD1. The germline CDR1 and CDR2 sequences are KGHSH and LQKENI. Unmatched junction bases numbered 10, after V lost 6 bases and J lost 0 bases. The CDR3 extends over 18 amino acids. The CDR3 region is CASSFTGTGGLSGNTIYF. The CDR3 nucleotides are TGTGCCAGCTCCTTCACCGGGACAGGGGGACTCTCTGGAAACACCATATATTTT.

This chain joins TRBV5-1 and TRBJ1-5, with unresolved D. Germline lookup yields CDR1 SGHRS and CDR2 YFSETQ. This CDR3 is 13 amino acids long. V was clipped by 8 bases and J by 5 bases, with 14 bases between them. Here the CDR3 reads CARPEPHDQPQHF. CDR3 DNA: TGCGCCAGACCTGAGCCCCACGATCAGCCCCAGCATTTT. The whole variable domain, filled in from reference TRBV5-1 and TRBJ1-5, reads KAGVTQTPRYLIKTRGQQVTLSCSPISGHRSVSWYQQTPGQGLQFLFEYFSETQRNKGNFPGRFSGRQFSNSRSEMNVSTLELGDSALYLCARPEPHDQPQHFGDGTRLSIL.

This clone was observed once. The rearrangement links TRBV5-4 to TRBJ2-7; 7 bases agree with TRBD1. The CDR3 extends over 15 amino acids. CDR1 is SGHNT and CDR2 is YYREEE in the germline V gene (reference sequence). Germline trimming cut 4 bases from V and 3 bases from J; bases unmatched to any gene: 10. CDR3 in DNA: TGTGCCAGCAGCCAAGAAGGGGGCGAGTACTACGAGCAGTACTTC. Translated: CASSQEGGEYYEQYF. Complete variable domain (other parts from reference TRBV5-4 and TRBJ2-7): ETGVTQSPTHLIKTRGQQVTLRCSSQSGHNTVSWYQQALGQGPQFIFQYYREEENGRGNFPPRFSGLQFPNYSSELNVNALELDDSALYLCASSQEGGEYYEQYFGPGTRLTVT.